Following are 28 T cell receptor beta chains from one sample sequenced in a study of blood T cell repertoires in COVID-19. Sequencing was performed with immunoSEQ multiplex PCR; in TCRdb, only in-frame clones are kept and a portion is missing. Of hundreds of thousands of clones in the sample, 80% to 90% were seen once. Sequencing was done on a sample of PBMCs or T cells enriched from blood (not recorded which). The source is a man in his thirties or forties who had recovered from COVID-19.

This rearrangement joins TRBV18 to TRBJ1-5; 7 bases match TRBD1. Germline CDR1 KGHSH, CDR2 LQKENI. There are 15 residues in the CDR3. Unmatched junction bases numbered 11, after V lost 3 bases and J lost 9 bases. The CDR3 protein is CASSPQQGPGGPQHF. In DNA form, the CDR3 reads TGTGCCAGCTCACCTCAACAGGGGCCCGGTGGGCCCCAGCATTTT.

The J gene is TRBJ1-1, the V gene TRBV5-1, with D hard to call. This CDR3 contains 14 residues. V was pared by 0 bases and J by 8 bases, with 14 bases between. Germline lookup yields CDR1 SGHRS and CDR2 YFSETQ. CDR3 residues: CASSLDRRNSEAFF. CDR3 in DNA: TGCGCCAGCAGCTTGGATCGACGGAACAGCGAAGCTTTCTTT.

The chain couples TRBV18 to TRBJ1-4, with 7 bases fitting TRBD1. In germline, CDR1 is KGHSH, CDR2 LQKENI. The CDR3 is 16 residues long. Trimming took 3 bases from V and 2 from J; bases not matched to a gene: 6. CDR3 amino acids: CASSPFQGETNEKLFF. In nucleotides, the CDR3 is TGTGCCAGCTCACCGTTTCAGGGGGAGACTAATGAAAAACTGTTTTTT.

V and J are TRBV5-4 and TRBJ2-5, with D possibly TRBD2 on 7 matching bases. Trimming left V 4 bases short and J 5 bases short, with 15 bases between. The germline gives CDR1 SGHNT, CDR2 YYREEE (reference sequence). There are 14 residues in the CDR3. CDR3 residues: CASSPEGGMETQYF. The CDR3 nucleotides read TGTGCCAGCAGCCCTGAGGGGGGGATGGAGACCCAGTACTTC.

A few counts support this clone. This rearrangement joins TRBV29-1 to TRBJ1-1; D not resolved. The V end lost 3 bases, the J end lost 0 bases, and 14 bases lay between the germline ends. The length of the CDR3 is 15 residues. The germline V gene encodes CDR1 SQVTM and CDR2 ANQGSEA. DNA of the CDR3: TGCAGCGTTGAGAGTAGTACGATTGTGAACACTGAAGCTTTCTTT. Translation: CSVESSTIVNTEAFF.

This clone was detected only once. The chain has TRBV19 and TRBJ2-3; 8 bases fit TRBD2. The CDR3 totals 19 residues. With V trimmed by 4 bases and J by 0 bases, 15 bases remained unmatched. CDR1 and CDR2 from the germline V gene are LNHDA and SQIVND (reference sequence). For the CDR3, the DNA is TGTGCCAGTAGTAAGGCTAAAAACTTAGCGGGGAGGAGCACAGATACGCAGTATTTT. This translates into CASSKAKNLAGRSTDTQYF.

The chain carries TRBV5-4 and TRBJ1-4; D not resolved. The ends were cut back, 4 bases at V and 0 bases at J, with 13 bases in the middle. Per germline, CDR1 SGHNT and CDR2 YYREEE (reference sequence). This CDR3 has 16 amino acids. CDR3 loop: CASSRSSSATNEKLFF. The CDR3 nucleotides are TGTGCCAGCAGCCGATCCTCGTCAGCAACTAATGAAAAACTGTTTTTT.

V is TRBV2 and J is TRBJ1-2, with TRBD1 matching over 7 bases. This CDR3 contains 14 residues. Germline V lookup: CDR1 SNHLY, CDR2 FYNNEI. The trim removed 6 bases at V and 2 bases at J, leaving 6 bases unmatched. The DNA for the CDR3 is TGTGCCAGCAGCGCCGACAGGGTAAACTATGGCTACACCTTC. It translates to CASSADRVNYGYTF.

The CDR3 DNA follows: TGTGCCAGCAGTTATGAGGTTGACACTGAAGCTTTCTTT. Its protein is CASSYEVDTEAFF. This chain joins TRBV6-5 and TRBJ1-1; unclear D gene. From germline, CDR1 is MNHEY and CDR2 SVGAGI. V gave up 3 bases and J gave up 3 bases, with 8 bases separating them. This CDR3 is 13 amino acids long.

The chain combines TRBV30 with TRBJ1-2; TRBD1 is a possible D gene (5 bases). The ends were cut back, 3 bases at V and 7 bases at J, with 18 bases in the middle. Germline loops: CDR1 GTSNPN, CDR2 SVGIG (reference sequence). The CDR3 consists of 14 residues. CDR3 sequence: CAWSTTGGFSGYTF. The DNA for the CDR3 is TGTGCCTGGAGCACGACGGGGGGTTTCTCTGGCTACACCTTC.

This sequence joins TRBV15 and TRBJ1-5; 11 bases match TRBD1. Germline loops: CDR1 LNHNV, CDR2 YYDKDF (reference sequence). The CDR3 totals 15 residues. J lost 5 bases, V lost 5 bases, and 5 bases had no gene match. CDR3 sequence reads: CATSWTGGIDQPQHF. CDR3 DNA: TGTGCCACCAGCTGGACAGGGGGCATTGATCAGCCCCAGCATTTT.

The chain carries TRBV6-4 and TRBJ2-5; the match to TRBD2 covers 10 bases. Per germline, CDR1 MRHNA and CDR2 SNTAGT. J lost 5 bases, V lost 5 bases, and 14 bases had no gene match. This CDR3 comprises 17 residues. CDR3 sequence reads: CASSSGRGRGRTETQYF. DNA for the CDR3: TGTGCCAGCAGTAGCGGGAGGGGCAGGGGGCGCACGGAGACCCAGTACTTC.

This rearrangement joins TRBV5-4 to TRBJ2-1; TRBD2 matches 10 bases. The germline V gene has CDR1 SGHNT and CDR2 YYREEE (reference sequence). J lost 2 bases, V lost 5 bases, and 7 bases had no gene match. The CDR3 extends over 16 amino acids. The CDR3 DNA sequence: TGTGCCAGCAGGTCTCTAGCGGGGGTTACCTACAATGAGCAGTTCTTC. It codes for CASRSLAGVTYNEQFF. Looking up the rest from reference TRBV5-4 and TRBJ2-1 gives the full variable domain: ETGVTQSPTHLIKTRGQQVTLRCSSQSGHNTVSWYQQALGQGPQFIFQYYREEENGRGNFPPRFSGLQFPNYSSELNVNALELDDSALYLCASRSLAGVTYNEQFFGPGTRLTVL.

The sample holds one count of this clone. This CDR3 is also generated by other DNA sequences in the sample. V usage is TRBV7-9 and J usage is TRBJ2-5; 8 bases align to TRBD1. CDR1 is SEHNR, CDR2 FQNEAQ, per germline (reference sequence). Germline trimming cut 4 bases from V and 5 bases from J; bases unmatched to any gene: 6. The CDR3 has 14 amino acids. Here the CDR3 DNA reads TGTGCCAGCAGCTCAACAGGGGGTGGGGAGACCCAGTACTTC. Its translation is CASSSTGGGETQYF.

This clone showed up just once. The rearrangement links TRBV18 to TRBJ1-2; TRBD1 agrees at 9 bases. CDR1 is KGHSH, CDR2 LQKENI, per germline. The CDR3 has 14 amino acids. Trimming at V came to 5 bases and at J to 5 bases, leaving 6 bases not matched to a gene. CDR3 bases: TGTGCCAGCTCATCTGACAGGGGGAATTATGGCTACACCTTC. The encoded protein is CASSSDRGNYGYTF.

The chain employs TRBV14 and TRBJ2-1; possible D gene TRBD2, 6 bases. Trimming took 4 bases from V and 7 from J, leaving 11 bases between them. This CDR3 has 13 residues. The V gene's germline CDR1 is SGHDN and CDR2 FVKESK. The CDR3 loop reads CASSPLGGNEQFF. The CDR3 coding sequence is TGTGCCAGCAGCCCCCTGGGGGGTAATGAGCAGTTCTTC.

The J gene is TRBJ2-1, the V gene TRBV3-1 (or the pseudogene TRBV3-2); 9 bases match TRBD2. V lost 0 bases and J lost 5; bases outside the gene matches: 5. CDR1 is LGHDT and CDR2 is YNNKEL in the germline V gene (reference sequence). This CDR3 contains 16 residues. DNA for the CDR3: TGTGCCAGCAGCCAAGAAATCCTAGCGGGGAACAATGAGCAGTTCTTC. This translates into CASSQEILAGNNEQFF.

The rearrangement joins TRBV12-3 or TRBV12-4 to TRBJ1-2; maybe TRBD1 (6 bases). The CDR3 has 13 amino acids. V lost 2 bases to trimming and J lost 5 bases, with 9 bases between them. The CDR3 sequence is CASSLRTEYGYTF. The CDR3 coding sequence is TGTGCCAGCAGTTTAAGGACAGAGTATGGCTACACCTTC.

A few counts support this clone. V and J are TRBV6-4 and TRBJ1-5; 7 bases map to TRBD1. Germline loops: CDR1 MRHNA, CDR2 SNTAGT. Trimming cost V 2 bases and J 6 bases; bases outside gene matches: 4. CDR3 length equals 14 residues. The CDR3 spells CASSDGSGGQPQHF. CDR3 DNA: TGTGCCAGCAGTGACGGGTCAGGGGGTCAGCCCCAGCATTTT.

CDR3 DNA: TGTGCCAGTAGTATTACAGGGGGCTTAGAAAAACTGTTTTTT. This sequence encodes CASSITGGLEKLFF. The rearrangement links TRBV19 to TRBJ1-4; 9 nucleotides match TRBD1. The CDR3 sequence is 14 residues long. CDR1 and CDR2 from the germline V gene are LNHDA and SQIVND (reference sequence). After removal of 3 bases from V and 8 bases from J, the junction contained 4 bases not matched to a gene.

Only one count was recorded for this clone. This rearrangement joins TRBV9 to TRBJ2-3; TRBD2 matches 8 bases. The germline gives CDR1 SGDLS, CDR2 YYNGEE. This CDR3 is 16 amino acids long. The V segment lost 3 bases and the J segment 2 bases; nucleotides outside the gene matches: 8. The CDR3 loop reads CASSAGGSGTTDTQYF. CDR3 nucleotide sequence: TGTGCCAGCAGCGCGGGGGGTAGCGGGACCACAGATACGCAGTATTTT.

The rearrangement uses TRBV6-4 and TRBJ2-2, with TRBD1 matching over 9 bases. The ends lost 2 bases at V and 3 bases at J; junction bases unmatched: 1. This CDR3 contains 15 residues. Germline V lookup: CDR1 MRHNA, CDR2 SNTAGT. CDR3 region: CASSDGTGHTGELFF. The CDR3 nucleotides read TGTGCCAGCAGTGACGGGACAGGGCACACCGGGGAGCTGTTTTTT.

This chain joins TRBV9 and TRBJ1-2, with D unresolved. This CDR3 region has 15 residues. V gave up 5 bases and J gave up 3 bases, with 17 bases separating them. CDR1 is SGDLS, CDR2 YYNGEE, per germline. CDR3 in DNA: TGTGCCAGCAGGGGAAACGGGGTATCGGACTATGGCTACACCTTC. It specifies CASRGNGVSDYGYTF.

This sequence joins TRBV9 and TRBJ1-2; D perhaps matches TRBD1 (6 bases). The germline gives CDR1 SGDLS, CDR2 YYNGEE. V gave up 3 bases and J gave up 0 bases, with 15 bases separating them. The CDR3 is made up of 16 amino acids. The CDR3 spells CASSDWTENANYGYTF. CDR3 in DNA: TGTGCCAGCAGCGATTGGACAGAGAATGCTAACTATGGCTACACCTTC. Full variable domain (rest looked up from reference TRBV9 and TRBJ1-2): DSGVTQTPKHLITATGQRVTLRCSPRSGDLSVYWYQQSLDQGLQFLIQYYNGEERAKGNILERFSAQQFPDLHSELNLSSLELGDSALYFCASSDWTENANYGYTFGSGTRLTVV.

This chain's CDR3 is CASGSTAGGPADTQYF. DNA for the CDR3: TGTGCTAGTGGTTCTACAGCGGGGGGGCCCGCAGATACGCAGTATTTT. This rearrangement joins TRBV12-5 to TRBJ2-3, with 10 bases matching TRBD2. Per germline, CDR1 LGHNT and CDR2 FRNRAP. V shed 4 bases, J shed 4 bases, and the junction held 8 bases outside the gene matches. This CDR3 is 16 amino acids long. The variable domain in full, with the rest retrieved from reference TRBV12-5 and TRBJ2-3, is DARVTQTPRHKVTEMGQEVTMRCQPILGHNTVFWYRQTMMQGLELLAYFRNRAPLDDSGMPKDRFSAEMPDATLATLKIQPSEPRDSAVYFCASGSTAGGPADTQYFGPGTRLTVL.

V gene TRBV18 combines with J gene TRBJ2-5; weak D call: TRBD1 (7 bases). The CDR3 is 18 amino acids. In germline, CDR1 is KGHSH, CDR2 LQKENI. The V gene lost 0 bases and the J gene lost 6 bases, with 23 bases spanning the gap. In DNA form, the CDR3 reads TGTGCCAGCTCACCACCGGTTGGAGGGGGCCAGGGATTAAAGACCCAGTACTTC. Encoded protein: CASSPPVGGGQGLKTQYF. The full variable domain, completed using reference TRBV18 and TRBJ2-5, is NAGVMQNPRHLVRRRGQEARLRCSPMKGHSHVYWYRQLPEEGLKFMVYLQKENIIDESGMPKERFSAEFPKEGPSILRIQQVVRGDSAAYFCASSPPVGGGQGLKTQYFGPGTRLLVL.

V and J are TRBV29-1 and TRBJ2-2, with TRBD2 as a possible D gene (5 bases). CDR1 SQVTM and CDR2 ANQGSEA come from the germline V gene. The CDR3 consists of 13 residues. Trimming removed 2 bases from V and 2 bases from J, with 6 bases in between. The CDR3 DNA reads as TGCAGCGTTGAAACGGGAAACACCGGGGAGCTGTTTTTT. The encoded protein is CSVETGNTGELFF.

This clone has a handful of counts. V usage is TRBV2 and J usage is TRBJ2-7; TRBD1 aligns across 9 bases. The CDR3 extends over 14 amino acids. Germline lookup yields CDR1 SNHLY and CDR2 FYNNEI. J was trimmed by 8 bases and V by 5 bases; bases with no gene match: 10. CDR3 DNA sequence: TGTGCCAGCAGTTCCGGGACAGGGCTCTTTAAGCAGTACTTC. This translates into CASSSGTGLFKQYF.